This T cell receptor (beta chain) was documented in a study of long-term antiretroviral therapy in people with HIV. As for the study in general: The earliest samples came from an era when ART typically awaited falling CD4 counts.

This was the immunoSEQ v3.0 assay at survey level. 40,000-50,000 T-cell genomes per sample were the sequencing target. Produced via immunoSEQ multiplex PCR; TCRdb's table is partial and in-frame only. The table includes approximately 15,000 clones, roughly 80% detected once. V lost 0 bases and J 10 bases, leaving 17 bases between the germline ends. This CDR3 is 15 amino acids long. Germline loops: CDR1 SGHRS, CDR2 YFSETQ. The input for sequencing was unsorted PBMCs, taken just before starting antiretroviral therapy. This clonotype was sampled from a man in his forties or fifties with HIV. This rearrangement joins TRBV5-1 to TRBJ1-5, with D perhaps matching TRBD1 (5 bases). The CDR3 bases are TGCGCCAGCAGCTTGGGATGGGGACGGGATAATCCCCAGCATTTT. Translation: CASSLGWGRDNPQHF.